This TCR beta chain was recovered during a study of patients and donors after allogeneic stem cell transplantation. The CDR3 extends over 14 amino acids. Germline assignment: CDR1 SGHTA and CDR2 FQGNSA. Between the trimmed V and J ends, which lost 3 bases and 0 bases, there was a span of 6 bases. MiXCR, applied by TCRdb to the RT-PCR reads, yields one record per CDR3 protein. The sample yields 100,000 to 120,000 distinct CDR3 sequences, approximately 35% seen once. The sequenced material came from blood, either unsorted or a sorted T cell fraction (not recorded which). The source of this sequence is a human donor who was either an allogeneic HSCT recipient or a stem cell or donor lymphocyte infusion donor (not recorded which). It is not recorded whose cells these are; they may come from a transplant donor. The V and J genes are TRBV7-2 and TRBJ2-4; D gene ambiguous. CDR3 sequence (DNA): TGTGCCAGCAGCTTTTCCCTAGCCAAAAACATTCAGTACTTC. It yields the protein CASSFSLAKNIQYF. Combining the CDR3 with reference TRBV7-2 and TRBJ2-4 gives the whole variable domain GAGVSQSPSNKVTEKGKDVELRCDPISGHTALYWYRQSLGQGLEFLIYFQGNSAPDKSGLPSDRFSAERTGGSVSTLTIQRTQQEDSAVYLCASSFSLAKNIQYFGAGTRLSVL.